These 2 T cell receptor beta chains originate from one sample sequenced in a study of T cells in Graves' hyperthyroidism and ophthalmopathy (dated by TCRdb to about 2019). To prepare the library, multiplex PCR was applied. Sequencing was performed on an Illumina HiSeq 2000. The TCR beta CDR3 regions were amplified from RNA transcripts. A first-round RT-PCR of the TCR CDR3 used the HTBI primer set with the Qiagen OneStep RT-PCR kit. The public reads were run again by TCRdb, first through fastp at Q25 and then through MiXCR, and only productive beta chains were kept. Identical CDR3 protein sequences are pooled into one entry, listed with their most common genes and DNA. In this sample the table shows under 450,000 distinct CDR3 sequences, approximately 14% of which occur a single time. Around an eighth of the sample is taken by the ten largest. The source material was blood. Source of these receptors: a woman in her late teens or twenties with Graves' hyperthyroidism.

Many counts were recorded for this clonotype. This chain uses TRBV5-8 with TRBJ2-7; 11 nucleotides agree with TRBD2. The CDR3 extends over 16 amino acids. V shed 3 bases and J 0 bases; nucleotides not matched to a gene: 5. Germline CDR1 SGHTS, CDR2 YDEGEE. CDR3 in amino acids: CASSSGLAGVSYEQYF. DNA of the CDR3: TGTGCCAGCAGCTCCGGACTAGCGGGCGTCTCCTACGAGCAGTACTTC. Combining the CDR3 with reference TRBV5-8 and TRBJ2-7 gives the whole variable domain EAGVTQSPTHLIKTRGQQATLRCSPISGHTSVYWYQQALGLGLQFLLWYDEGEERNRGNFPPRFSGRQFPNYSSELNVNALELEDSALYLCASSSGLAGVSYEQYFGPGTRLTVT.

The sample holds many counts of this clonotype. The chain employs TRBV11-2 and TRBJ2-5, with D possibly matching TRBD1 (5 bases). The CDR3 consists of 15 residues. V was trimmed by 1 base and J by 3 bases, leaving 12 bases between them. The germline gives CDR1 SGHAT, CDR2 FQNNGV. The CDR3 DNA is TGTGCCAGCAGCTTAGTTGGACACGCGAAAGAGACCCAGTACTTC. Residues: CASSLVGHAKETQYF. The whole variable domain, remainder taken from reference TRBV11-2 and TRBJ2-5, is EAGVAQSPRYKIIEKRQSVAFWCNPISGHATLYWYQQILGQGPKLLIQFQNNGVVDDSQLPKDRFSAERLKGVDSTLKIQPAKLEDSAVYLCASSLVGHAKETQYFGPGTRLLVL.